Below, 18 T cell receptor beta chains from the same sample are listed, as sequenced in a study of blood T cell repertoires in COVID-19. Libraries were prepared by immunoSEQ multiplex PCR; TCRdb keeps only in-frame clonotypes and omits some of them. Found here are some 99,000 clones, 80% of them singletons; the top ten hold roughly 4%. The sample taken for sequencing was peripheral blood. These receptors all come from a human donor in a cohort sampled during active or convalescent COVID-19.

V gene TRBV20-1 combines with J gene TRBJ2-7; 7 nucleotides agree with TRBD2. With V trimmed by 3 bases and J by 1 base, 6 bases remained unmatched. Germline V gene sequence: CDR1 DFQATT, CDR2 SNEGSKA (reference sequence). This CDR3 is built from 14 residues. In DNA form, the CDR3 reads TGCAGTGCTAGTCCTACTAGCGTGTCCTACGAGCAGTACTTC. It translates to CSASPTSVSYEQYF.

The chain employs TRBV19 and TRBJ1-2, with TRBD1 matching over 8 bases. The CDR3 consists of 17 residues. Per the germline V gene, CDR1 is LNHDA and CDR2 is SQIVND (reference sequence). V shed 5 bases, J shed 2 bases, and the junction held 13 bases outside the gene matches. The CDR3 is CASSSRSGTGINYGYTF. Here the CDR3 DNA reads TGTGCCAGTAGTTCGAGGTCCGGGACAGGTATAAACTATGGCTACACCTTC.

This clone showed up just a few times. The J gene is TRBJ1-2, the V gene TRBV7-2, with a weak D call TRBD1 (5 bases). CDR3 length: 13 residues. Germline CDR1 and CDR2: SGHTA and FQGNSA. The V and J ends lost 4 bases and 7 bases respectively, with 13 bases between them. CDR3 sequence: CASSYGRGSGYTF. CDR3 bases: TGTGCCAGCAGCTACGGAAGGGGCTCTGGCTACACCTTC. Combining the CDR3 with reference TRBV7-2 and TRBJ1-2 gives the whole variable domain GAGVSQSPSNKVTEKGKDVELRCDPISGHTALYWYRQSLGQGLEFLIYFQGNSAPDKSGLPSDRFSAERTGGSVSTLTIQRTQQEDSAVYLCASSYGRGSGYTFGSGTRLTVV.

The CDR3 DNA reads as TGTGCCAGCAGCGGGGGACTAGCGGGTTTGGAGCAGTACTTC. This translates into CASSGGLAGLEQYF. The gene calls are TRBV5-8 and TRBJ2-7; 12 bases agree with TRBD2. The germline CDR1 and CDR2 sequences are SGHTS and YDEGEE. The CDR3 consists of 14 residues. J gave up 7 bases and V 4 bases, and 6 bases lay outside the gene matches.

The chain combines TRBV6-5 with TRBJ1-3, with 7 bases identical to TRBD1. This CDR3 is 14 amino acids long. V trimming: 5 bases; J trimming: 0 bases; junction bases outside the gene matches: 1. Germline V gene sequence: CDR1 MNHEY, CDR2 SVGAGI. CDR3: CASSRTGSGNTIYF. The CDR3 DNA sequence: TGTGCCAGCAGTAGGACAGGCTCTGGAAACACCATATATTTT.

J is TRBJ1-2 and V is TRBV7-2; TRBD1 matches at 10 bases. The J segment lost 4 bases and the V segment lost 3 bases, leaving 8 bases of the junction unmatched. Germline V gene sequence: CDR1 SGHTA, CDR2 FQGNSA. The CDR3 runs to 16 residues. This chain's CDR3 is CASSFSGQGRLYGYTF. In DNA form, the CDR3 reads TGTGCCAGCAGCTTTTCGGGACAGGGGAGGCTCTATGGCTACACCTTC. Complete variable domain (other parts from reference TRBV7-2 and TRBJ1-2): GAGVSQSPSNKVTEKGKDVELRCDPISGHTALYWYRQSLGQGLEFLIYFQGNSAPDKSGLPSDRFSAERTGGSVSTLTIQRTQQEDSAVYLCASSFSGQGRLYGYTFGSGTRLTVV.

This clone was observed once. The gene calls are TRBV5-1 and TRBJ2-7, with a weak D call TRBD2 (6 bases). The V end lost 1 base, the J end lost 1 base, and 12 bases lay between the germline ends. Germline assignment: CDR1 SGHRS and CDR2 YFSETQ. The CDR3 totals 15 residues. The CDR3 coding sequence is TGCGCCAGCAGCTTGAGCGCGGGGAAGTCCTACGAGCAGTACTTC. Protein sequence: CASSLSAGKSYEQYF.

The CDR3 region is CAISESIQGKNSPLHF. The CDR3 nucleotides read TGTGCCATCAGTGAGTCGATCCAGGGGAAGAATTCACCCCTCCACTTT. The chain has TRBV10-3 and TRBJ1-6; D might be TRBD1 (6 bases). The CDR3 is 16 amino acids. The germline CDR1 and CDR2 sequences are ENHRY and SYGVKD. V was cut by 0 bases and J by 7 bases, with 13 bases left in between.

The chain links TRBV27 to TRBJ2-2; tentatively, D is TRBD1 (6 bases). Germline values: CDR1 MNHEY, CDR2 SMNVEV (reference sequence). CDR3 length: 15 amino acids. V lost 2 bases to trimming and J lost 2 bases, with 9 bases between them. CDR3 DNA: TGTGCCAGCAGTTTACAGGGGAGAAACACCGGGGAGCTGTTTTTT. Translating gives CASSLQGRNTGELFF.

The rearrangement joins TRBV14 to TRBJ2-2, with TRBD2 identical over 8 bases. CDR1 is SGHDN, CDR2 FVKESK, per germline. V lost 3 bases to trimming and J lost 2 bases; unmatched junction nucleotides: 5. This CDR3 has 16 amino acids. The CDR3 DNA reads as TGTGCCAGCAGCCATCGGGGGGGCACTAACACCGGGGAGCTGTTTTTT. It codes for CASSHRGGTNTGELFF.

This chain connects TRBV18 to TRBJ2-7; possibly TRBD2 for D (5 bases). CDR1 is KGHSH, CDR2 LQKENI, per germline. Trimming took off 0 bases at V and 7 bases at J, with 13 bases between the two ends. CDR3 length: 14 amino acids. CDR3 sequence reads: CASSPPALALEQYF. The CDR3 bases are TGTGCCAGCTCACCACCCGCTCTAGCTTTGGAGCAGTACTTC. The variable domain in full, completed from reference TRBV18 and TRBJ2-7, reads NAGVMQNPRHLVRRRGQEARLRCSPMKGHSHVYWYRQLPEEGLKFMVYLQKENIIDESGMPKERFSAEFPKEGPSILRIQQVVRGDSAAYFCASSPPALALEQYFGPGTRLTVT.

The chain couples TRBV19 to TRBJ1-2; D ambiguous. The CDR3 consists of 13 residues. Germline CDR1 is LNHDA and CDR2 is SQIVND (reference sequence). V was trimmed by 7 bases and J by 4 bases, leaving 13 bases between them. CDR3 residues: CASIGQSFYGYTF. Written as DNA, the CDR3 is TGTGCCAGTATTGGGCAAAGTTTCTATGGCTACACCTTC.

The rearrangement uses TRBV5-1 and TRBJ2-5, with 8 bases matching TRBD1. There are 15 residues in the CDR3. CDR1 and CDR2 (germline): SGHRS, YFSETQ. V lost 2 bases to trimming and J lost 5 bases; unmatched junction nucleotides: 8. The CDR3 sequence: CASSLVQGAAETQYF. The CDR3 nucleotides are TGCGCCAGCAGCTTAGTCCAGGGGGCTGCCGAGACCCAGTACTTC. The whole variable domain, filled in from reference TRBV5-1 and TRBJ2-5, reads KAGVTQTPRYLIKTRGQQVTLSCSPISGHRSVSWYQQTPGQGLQFLFEYFSETQRNKGNFPGRFSGRQFSNSRSEMNVSTLELGDSALYLCASSLVQGAAETQYFGPGTRLLVL.

The chain has TRBV19 and TRBJ2-7, with 15 bases aligning to TRBD2. Per the germline V gene, CDR1 is LNHDA and CDR2 is SQIVND (reference sequence). The CDR3 is 16 amino acids. Trimming removed 4 bases from V and 5 bases from J; junction bases left unmatched: 6. The CDR3 DNA is TGTGCCAGTAGTACCAGGACTAGCGGGAGGGTGAACGAGCAGTACTTC. Protein: CASSTRTSGRVNEQYF. Full variable domain (rest looked up from reference TRBV19 and TRBJ2-7): DGGITQSPKYLFRKEGQNVTLSCEQNLNHDAMYWYRQDPGQGLRLIYYSQIVNDFQKGDIAEGYSVSREKKESFPLTVTSAQKNPTAFYLCASSTRTSGRVNEQYFGPGTRLTVT.

This sequence joins TRBV19 and TRBJ1-3; no definite D call. The V end lost 7 bases, the J end lost 0 bases, and 19 bases lay between the germline ends. Per the germline V gene, CDR1 is LNHDA and CDR2 is SQIVND (reference sequence). The CDR3 has 17 amino acids. CDR3 amino acids: CASIKTPSPSSGNTIYF. Written as DNA, the CDR3 is TGTGCCAGTATCAAGACACCCTCCCCGAGCTCTGGAAACACCATATATTTT.

The CDR3 sequence: CAWNREGVTEAFF. CDR3 bases: TGTGCCTGGAACAGGGAGGGGGTCACTGAAGCTTTCTTT. V usage is TRBV30 and J usage is TRBJ1-1, with D possibly being TRBD1 (6 bases). The CDR3 has 13 amino acids. Trimming shortened V by 4 bases and J by 4 bases, and 13 bases separated the two germline ends. The germline V gene encodes CDR1 GTSNPN and CDR2 SVGIG (reference sequence).

This clone appeared a single time. The chain combines TRBV7-8 with TRBJ1-1; 8 bases fit TRBD1. This CDR3 is 15 amino acids long. The V and J ends lost 5 bases and 0 bases, in that order; junction bases with no gene match: 5. Germline V gene lookup returns CDR1 SGHVS and CDR2 FQNEAQ. The CDR3 DNA sequence: TGTGCCAGCAGCCTCGGGACAGGAATGAACACTGAAGCTTTCTTT. It codes for CASSLGTGMNTEAFF.

The rearrangement links TRBV29-1 to TRBJ2-5; weak D call: TRBD2 (5 bases). This CDR3 has 12 residues. Trimming pared 4 bases from V and 5 bases from J, leaving 11 bases between. Germline loops: CDR1 SQVTM, CDR2 ANQGSEA. The CDR3 region is CSVVGGGETQYF. Here the CDR3 DNA reads TGCAGCGTTGTTGGAGGCGGGGAGACCCAGTACTTC.